One TCR beta chain is described in this entry. No cognate antigen has been identified for it. No much larger clone exists at a distance of one base, and base qualities are not known. Each donor gave one peripheral blood draw, about 110 mL on average, collected into heparinised tubes. Naive, central memory, regulatory and stem cell-like memory CD4+ T cells were sorted on a BD FACSAria II using a panel including CD45RO, CCR7, CD25, CD127, CD95 and CD27. Purity was above 95% for every sorted population. PBMCs were separated immediately by Lymphoprep density gradient centrifugation and were stained directly, without being cultured. To minimize batch effects, samples were stained and sorted in pairs, one healthy donor with one patient per experiment. The sample comes from a study of beta chain features in type 1 diabetes (dated by TCRdb to between 2018 and 2020). About the investigation overall: Mean age, gender distribution, total cell number and subset yield did not differ between patients and healthy donors. The study compared the TCRB repertoires of sorted circulating CD4+ T cell subsets in recently diagnosed type 1 diabetes patients with those in matched healthy donors. A total of over 95,000,000 sorted cells were examined across all samples, and RNA yield correlated strongly with the number of cells per subset. Whereas all 30 or so donors provided naive and central memory subsets, regulatory and stem cell-like memory subsets were isolated from just 8 patients and roughly 8 healthy donors. The study at large found these results: Patients with type 1 diabetes made fewer insertions and deleted more nucleotides at VDJ recombination sites, implying thymic rearrangement abnormalities. Naive, central memory and regulatory TCRB repertoires appeared more similar among patients than among healthy donors. Shorter templates might have been favored by PCR, but patient and control samples were amplified and corrected together, so both groups would have been affected equally by any skew. Because cDNA was sequenced instead of genomic DNA, activated cells with high expression could be over-represented, although the groups did not differ in activation or CD3 levels. Only small numbers of individuals were included in the HLA sub-analyses, which left unresolved whether HLA type had any influence on TCRB rearrangement. In all four CD4+ subsets, TCRB CDR3 length was moderately but significantly shorter in type 1 diabetes patients.

All of the isolated RNA was reverse transcribed with the High Capacity cDNA Reverse Transcription Kit, so expressed TCRB transcripts were sequenced. Deep immunoSEQ sequencing was applied to naive, central memory and regulatory T cell samples, giving an average of roughly 3.3 million total reads per sample. After sorted cells were lysed in RLT buffer, RNA was extracted with DNase-treated RNeasy Micro or Mini kits, with the choice depending on cell number. Each cell subset was processed on its own to prevent cross-contamination, while patient and healthy donor samples were processed together. Using the immunoSEQ multiplex PCR, TCRB sequences were amplified from cDNA into 87-bp fragments spanning the CDR3 region. Sequencing of the amplicons was performed on the Illumina HiSeq platform. Turning to the authors' computational methods: Synthetic template baselines were used to correct PCR bias computationally, reads within Hamming distance 2 were collapsed together, and singletons that could not be merged were discarded. By aligning reads against IMGT, V, D and J genes, CDR3 length, and insertions or deletions at six rearrangement sites were assigned. Within each subset, clonotype counts were normalized to sorted cell number, after which true diversity and Gini coefficients were computed with the tcR R package. Repertoire sharing was quantified using the overlap coefficient calculated on TCRB nucleotide sequences. Out-of-frame TCRB sequences from naive cells were analyzed to stand in for the pre-selection repertoire. TCRdb carries this immuneACCESS record with in-frame sequences only. Its versions omit some clonotypes, under half of them owing to an unresolved V gene in the studies checked, with the rest unexplained. V and J calls and clone size are those listed in that table; D and trimming were worked out from the DNA. The sample profile shows about 640,000 clones; roughly an eighth of them were found once. Roughly 0.12% of the sample is in the top ten clones.

According to the germline V gene, CDR1 reads SGHTA and CDR2 reads FQGNSA. Germline trimming: 5 bases from V, 4 bases from J; junction bases outside gene matches: 8. From cysteine to phenylalanine, the CDR3 is 15 amino acids long. Only the CDR3 DNA is retained, 45 bases long and in frame from the first base. This sequence uses TRBV7-2 and TRBJ2-3, with 8 bases aligning to TRBD1. This TCR derives from a man younger than 45 with type 1 diabetes. The sequenced sample consisted of naive CD4+ T cells from blood. The cell subset or site label, as the study defines it: true naive CD4+ T cells. The DNA sequence is given as TGTGCCAGCAGCAGAGATTACAGGGGGGCAGATACGCAGTATTTT. Its protein product is CASSRDYRGADTQYF.